This TCR beta chain was captured by sequencing in a study of cytomegalovirus exposure and HLA in healthy donors. Study summary: For the approximately 400 genotyped donors, more than 80% fell within the Caucasian-associated ancestry cluster. General study results and limits: The study labeled 164 TCR beta chains cytomegalovirus-associated. There were several of the most significant clusters that appeared linked to common viral pathogens in a later analysis.

A note on this clone: The antigen is unknown.

It was with 60 Vbeta and 13 Jbeta primers that the PCR ran. Sequencing used immunoSEQ multiplex PCR; TCRdb keeps in-frame clones, though not all of them. The repertoire holds some 150,000 clones, around three quarters seen once, with 2% to 2.5% in the top ten. The sample consisted of PBMCs. This clonotype was obtained from a woman between 25 and 40 years old in good health and CMV-seropositive.

CDR3 coding DNA: TGTGCCAGCAGTGGACTAGCGGGAGTGGGCGATGAGCAGTTCTTC. This codes for CASSGLAGVGDEQFF. J is TRBJ2-1 and V is TRBV6-1; TRBD2 matches at 12 bases. From germline, CDR1 is MNHNS and CDR2 SASEGT. V dropped 4 bases and J dropped 8; count of bases not matched to a gene: 6. The CDR3 loop spans 15 amino acids.